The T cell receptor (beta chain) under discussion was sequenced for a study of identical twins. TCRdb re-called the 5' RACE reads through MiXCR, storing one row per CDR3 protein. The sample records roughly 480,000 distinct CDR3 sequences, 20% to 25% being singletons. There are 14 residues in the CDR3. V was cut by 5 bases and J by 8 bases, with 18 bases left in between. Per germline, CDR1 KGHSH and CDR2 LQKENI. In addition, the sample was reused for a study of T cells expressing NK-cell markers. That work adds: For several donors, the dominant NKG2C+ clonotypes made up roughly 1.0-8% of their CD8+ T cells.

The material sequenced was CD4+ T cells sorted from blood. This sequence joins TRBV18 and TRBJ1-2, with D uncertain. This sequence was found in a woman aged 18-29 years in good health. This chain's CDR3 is CASSALKVPGGYTF. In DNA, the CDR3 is TGTGCCAGCTCAGCCTTAAAAGTGCCAGGAGGCTACACCTTC.